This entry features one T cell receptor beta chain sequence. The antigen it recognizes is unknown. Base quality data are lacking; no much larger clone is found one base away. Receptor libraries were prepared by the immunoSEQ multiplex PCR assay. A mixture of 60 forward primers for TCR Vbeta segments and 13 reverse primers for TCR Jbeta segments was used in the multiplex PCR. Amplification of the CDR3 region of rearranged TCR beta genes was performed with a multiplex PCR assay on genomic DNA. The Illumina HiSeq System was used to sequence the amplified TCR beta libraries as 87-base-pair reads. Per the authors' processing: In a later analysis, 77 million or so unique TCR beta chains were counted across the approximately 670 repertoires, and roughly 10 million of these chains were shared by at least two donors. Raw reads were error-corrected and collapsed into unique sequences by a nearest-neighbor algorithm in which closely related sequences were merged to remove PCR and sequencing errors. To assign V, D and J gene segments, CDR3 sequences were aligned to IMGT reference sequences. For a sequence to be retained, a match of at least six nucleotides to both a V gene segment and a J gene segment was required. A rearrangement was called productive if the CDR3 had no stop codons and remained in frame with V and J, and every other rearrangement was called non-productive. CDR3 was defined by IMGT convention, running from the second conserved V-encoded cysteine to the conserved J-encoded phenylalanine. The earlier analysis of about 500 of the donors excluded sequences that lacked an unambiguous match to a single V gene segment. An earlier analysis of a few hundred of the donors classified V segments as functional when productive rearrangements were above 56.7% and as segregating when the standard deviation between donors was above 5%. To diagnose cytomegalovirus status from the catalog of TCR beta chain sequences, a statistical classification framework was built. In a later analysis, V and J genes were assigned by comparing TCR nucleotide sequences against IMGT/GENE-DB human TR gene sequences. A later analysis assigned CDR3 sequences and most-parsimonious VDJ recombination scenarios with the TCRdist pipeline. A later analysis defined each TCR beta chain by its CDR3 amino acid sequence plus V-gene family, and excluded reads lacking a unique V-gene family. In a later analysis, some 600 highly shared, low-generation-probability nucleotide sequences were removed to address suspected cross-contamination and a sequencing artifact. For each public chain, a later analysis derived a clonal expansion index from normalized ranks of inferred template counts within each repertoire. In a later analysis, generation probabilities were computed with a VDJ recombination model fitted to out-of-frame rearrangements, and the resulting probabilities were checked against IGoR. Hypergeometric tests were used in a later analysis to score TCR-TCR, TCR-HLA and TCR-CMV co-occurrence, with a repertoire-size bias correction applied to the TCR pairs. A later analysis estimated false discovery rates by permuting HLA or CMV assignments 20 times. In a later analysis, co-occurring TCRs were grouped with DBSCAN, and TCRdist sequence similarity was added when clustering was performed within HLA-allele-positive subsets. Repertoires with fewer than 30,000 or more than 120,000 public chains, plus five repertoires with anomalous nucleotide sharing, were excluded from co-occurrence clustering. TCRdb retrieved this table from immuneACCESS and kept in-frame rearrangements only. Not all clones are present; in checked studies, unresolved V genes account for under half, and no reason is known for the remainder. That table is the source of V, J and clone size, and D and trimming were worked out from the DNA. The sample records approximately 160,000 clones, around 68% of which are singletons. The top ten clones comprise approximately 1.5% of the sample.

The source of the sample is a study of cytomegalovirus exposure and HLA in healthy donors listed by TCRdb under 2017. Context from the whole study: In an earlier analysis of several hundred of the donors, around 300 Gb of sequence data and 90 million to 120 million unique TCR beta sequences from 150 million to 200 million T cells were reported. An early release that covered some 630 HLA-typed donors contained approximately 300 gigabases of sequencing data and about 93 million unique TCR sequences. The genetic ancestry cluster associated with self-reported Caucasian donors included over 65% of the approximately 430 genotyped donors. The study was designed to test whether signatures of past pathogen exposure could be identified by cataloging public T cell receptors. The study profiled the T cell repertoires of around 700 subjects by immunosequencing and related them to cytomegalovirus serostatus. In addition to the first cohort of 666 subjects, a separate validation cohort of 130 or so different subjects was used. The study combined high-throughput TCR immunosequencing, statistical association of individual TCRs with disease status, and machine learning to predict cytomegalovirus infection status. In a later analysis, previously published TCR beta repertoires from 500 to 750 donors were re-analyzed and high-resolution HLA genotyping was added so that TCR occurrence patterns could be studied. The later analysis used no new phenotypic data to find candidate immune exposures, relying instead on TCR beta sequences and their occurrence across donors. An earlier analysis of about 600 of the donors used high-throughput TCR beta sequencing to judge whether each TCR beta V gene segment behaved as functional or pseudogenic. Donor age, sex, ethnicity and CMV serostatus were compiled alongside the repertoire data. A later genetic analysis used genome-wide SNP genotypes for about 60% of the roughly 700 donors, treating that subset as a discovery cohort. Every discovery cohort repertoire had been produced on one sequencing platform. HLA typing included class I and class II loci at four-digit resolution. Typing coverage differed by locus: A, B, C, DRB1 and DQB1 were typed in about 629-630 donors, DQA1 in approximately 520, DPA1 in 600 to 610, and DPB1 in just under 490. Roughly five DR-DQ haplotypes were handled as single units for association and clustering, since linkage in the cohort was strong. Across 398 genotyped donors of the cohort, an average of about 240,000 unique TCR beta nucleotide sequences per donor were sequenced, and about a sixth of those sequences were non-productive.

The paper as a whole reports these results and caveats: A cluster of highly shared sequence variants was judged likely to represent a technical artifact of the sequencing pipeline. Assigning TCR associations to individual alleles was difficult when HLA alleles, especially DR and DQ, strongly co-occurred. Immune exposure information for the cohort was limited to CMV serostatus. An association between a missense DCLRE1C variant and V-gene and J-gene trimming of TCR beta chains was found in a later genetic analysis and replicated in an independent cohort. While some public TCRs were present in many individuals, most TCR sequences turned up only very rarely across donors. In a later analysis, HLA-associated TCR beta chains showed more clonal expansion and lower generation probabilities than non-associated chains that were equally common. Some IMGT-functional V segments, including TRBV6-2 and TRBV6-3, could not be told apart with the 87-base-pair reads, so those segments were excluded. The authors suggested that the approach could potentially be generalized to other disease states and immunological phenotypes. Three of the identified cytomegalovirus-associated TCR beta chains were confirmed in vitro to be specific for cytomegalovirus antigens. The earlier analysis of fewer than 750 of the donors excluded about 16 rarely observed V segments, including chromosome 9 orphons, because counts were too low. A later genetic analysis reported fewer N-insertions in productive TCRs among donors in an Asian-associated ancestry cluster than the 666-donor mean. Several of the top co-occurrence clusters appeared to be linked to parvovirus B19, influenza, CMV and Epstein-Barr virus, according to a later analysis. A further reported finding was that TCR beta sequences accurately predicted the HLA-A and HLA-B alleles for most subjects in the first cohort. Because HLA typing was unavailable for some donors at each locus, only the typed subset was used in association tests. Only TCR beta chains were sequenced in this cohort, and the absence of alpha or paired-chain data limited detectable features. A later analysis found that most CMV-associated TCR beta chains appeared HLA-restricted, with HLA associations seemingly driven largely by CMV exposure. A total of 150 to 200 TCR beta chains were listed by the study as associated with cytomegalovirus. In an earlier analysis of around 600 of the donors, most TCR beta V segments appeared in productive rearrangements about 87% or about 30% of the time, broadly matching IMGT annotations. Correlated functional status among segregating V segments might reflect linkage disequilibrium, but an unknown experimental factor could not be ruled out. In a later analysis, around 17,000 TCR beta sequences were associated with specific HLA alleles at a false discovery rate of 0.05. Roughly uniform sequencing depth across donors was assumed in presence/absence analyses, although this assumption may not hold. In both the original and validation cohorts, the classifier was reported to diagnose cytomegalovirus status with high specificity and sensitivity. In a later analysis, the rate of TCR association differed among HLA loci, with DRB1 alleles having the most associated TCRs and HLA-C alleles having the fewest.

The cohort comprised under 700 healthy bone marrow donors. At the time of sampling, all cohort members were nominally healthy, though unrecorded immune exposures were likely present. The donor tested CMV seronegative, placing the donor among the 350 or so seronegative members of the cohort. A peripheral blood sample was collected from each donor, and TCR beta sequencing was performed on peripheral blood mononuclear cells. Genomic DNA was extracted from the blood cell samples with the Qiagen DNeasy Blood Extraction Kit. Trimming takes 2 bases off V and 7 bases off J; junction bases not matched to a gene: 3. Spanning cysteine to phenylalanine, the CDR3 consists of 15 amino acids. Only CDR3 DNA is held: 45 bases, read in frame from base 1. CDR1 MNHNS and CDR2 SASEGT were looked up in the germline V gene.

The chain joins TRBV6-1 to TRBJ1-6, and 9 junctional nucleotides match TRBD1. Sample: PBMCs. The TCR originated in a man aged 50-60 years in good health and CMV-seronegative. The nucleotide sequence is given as TGTGCCAGCAGTGAAAGTGGACAGGGGAATTCACCCCTCCACTTT. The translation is CASSESGQGNSPLHF.